Described below is a single T cell receptor beta chain sequence and its context. Its binding antigen is unknown. Base qualities are missing; no much larger clone stands one base away. T-cell subsets were not sorted, so the analysis was performed on bulk bone marrow. Immunosequencing of the TCR beta CDR3 regions was performed on bone marrow from around 10 myelodysplastic syndrome patients before and after hypomethylating agent therapy. Each patient contributed a baseline bone marrow plus two to three bone marrows at different post-treatment timepoints for longitudinal repertoire tracking. Whole bone marrow served as the source for genomic DNA extraction, with DNA quality checked using TapeStation, NanoDrop OneC and PicoGreen assays. The record originates from a study of hypomethylating agent response in myelodysplastic syndrome (dated by TCRdb to 2020 to 2022). In terms of the full investigation: The hypomethylating agent given was azacitidine in about 70% of the 11 patients and decitabine in 3 of 11 patients. Of the myelodysplastic syndrome patients in the cohort, 9 were male and 2 were female. Patients had a mean age of about 70 +/- 6 years, and a diploid cytogenetic profile was the most common. The most frequent mutation was TET2, found in 5 of 11 patients. Complete response or hematologic improvement was achieved by six patients, and four or five patients were classified as non-responders. Response was defined as complete response or hematologic improvement, and any patient who met neither criterion was considered a non-responder. Beyond this particular receptor, the publication reports: Whether the shared GLIPH2 clusters possibly recognize novel MDS antigens was not confirmed and still needs to be tested experimentally. Only ten to twelve patients were analyzed, so the study cohort was small. Novel clonotypes were found to emerge more often in responders, whereas more contracted clonotypes were observed in non-responders after treatment. Because the healthy control donors and the MDS patients were not matched by age, the comparison between MDS and healthy samples could have been affected. Richness, rarefaction diversity and clonality did not change significantly after hypomethylating agent treatment, across all patients or within response groups.

The method behind the library was the immunoSEQ multiplex PCR assay. Each sample was run at survey resolution as two replicates of roughly 200 ng apiece, for a total of approximately 400 ng of DNA. Using multiplex PCR primers aimed at V and J genes, the hsTCRB kit picked up rearranged TCRB sequences in genomic DNA. In the first PCR, the CDR3 region was amplified for approximately 31 cycles with the QIAGEN Multiplex PCR Kit. An 8-cycle second PCR added sample barcodes and Illumina adapters to each replicate. Pooled libraries were quantified using a QuantStudio 6 and the KAPA library quantification kit. About 15 pM of pooled libraries was sequenced on an Illumina MiSeq using 156-cycle single-end reads plus a 15-cycle index read. The authors' analysis ran thus. Of 168,753 unique clonotypes, roughly 1.5% were flagged by VDJdb annotation as previously reported viral-epitope-specific clonotypes. Raw reads were processed into normalized, annotated TCRB repertoires with the immunoSEQ Data Assistant and immunoSEQ Analyzer. Clonotype analysis used the immunarch R package version 0.6.5 and BioAnalyzer. Richness was estimated after downsampling every repertoire to the clone count of the smallest repertoire. Fisher's exact tests classified clonotypes as expanded, contracted or novel, with novel meaning zero frequency before treatment. Significantly changed CDR3 beta sequences were clustered with GLIPH2 at simulation_depth=1000 and kmer_min_depth=3, and CDR3s shorter than five residues were left out. What TCRdb holds here is the immuneACCESS table cut down to in-frame rearrangements. Part of the clones is not present; checked against another copy, under half of the missing clones reflect an unresolved V gene, and the others are unexplained. V and J calls and clone size are given by that table; D and trimming were obtained from the DNA. This sample comprises 5,800 or so clones, about four fifths of them detected only once. The ten top clones hold roughly 29% of the sample.

The source was bone marrow, collected before or after starting hypomethylating agent treatment for myelodysplastic syndrome (not recorded which). The sequence derives from a human donor with myelodysplastic syndrome.

For the CDR3, the sequence is CATNGATILSGANVLTF. The nucleotide sequence reads as follows: TGTGCCACCAACGGGGCGACTATCCTCTCTGGGGCCAACGTCCTGACTTTC. The rearrangement joined TRBV19 to TRBJ2-6; the D call could be TRBD1 or TRBD2, with each sharing 5 bases. Trimming at the junction amounts to 10 bases on V and 0 bases on J, and the germline ends lie 19 bases apart. CDR1 LNHDA and CDR2 SQIVND are derived from the germline V gene (reference sequence). CDR3 length: 17 amino acids, cysteine to phenylalanine. Only the CDR3 portion is preserved as DNA: 51 bases, with reading frame beginning at the first base.